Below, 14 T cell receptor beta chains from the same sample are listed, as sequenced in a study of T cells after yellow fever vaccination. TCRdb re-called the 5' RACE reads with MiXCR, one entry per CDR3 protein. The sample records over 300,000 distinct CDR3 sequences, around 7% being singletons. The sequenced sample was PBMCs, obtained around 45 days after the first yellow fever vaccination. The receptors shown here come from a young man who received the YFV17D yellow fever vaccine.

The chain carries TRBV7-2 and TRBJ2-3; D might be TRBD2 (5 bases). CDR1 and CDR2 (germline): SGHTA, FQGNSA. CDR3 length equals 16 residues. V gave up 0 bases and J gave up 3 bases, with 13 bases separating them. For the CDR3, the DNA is TGTGCCAGCAGCTTAGCGTCCACCCGAGGGACAGATACGCAGTATTTT. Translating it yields CASSLASTRGTDTQYF.

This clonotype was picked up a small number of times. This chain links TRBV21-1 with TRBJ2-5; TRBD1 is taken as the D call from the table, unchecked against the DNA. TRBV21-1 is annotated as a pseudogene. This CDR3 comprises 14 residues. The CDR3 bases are TGTGCCAGCCTCTCAGGCAGGACGGGGGAGACCCAGTACTTC. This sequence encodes CASLSGRTGETQYF.

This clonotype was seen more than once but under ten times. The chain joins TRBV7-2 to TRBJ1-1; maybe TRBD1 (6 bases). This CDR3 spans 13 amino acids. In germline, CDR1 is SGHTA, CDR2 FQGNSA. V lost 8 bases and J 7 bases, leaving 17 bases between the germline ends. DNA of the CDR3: TGTGCCAGCCATACGGGGGCGAGGGGTGAAGCTTTCTTT. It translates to CASHTGARGEAFF.

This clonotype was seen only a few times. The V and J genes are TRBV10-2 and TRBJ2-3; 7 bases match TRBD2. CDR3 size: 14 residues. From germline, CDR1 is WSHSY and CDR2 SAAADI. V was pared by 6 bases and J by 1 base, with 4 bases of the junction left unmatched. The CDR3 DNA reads TGCGCCAGCAGACTAGCGTTGGGCACAGATACGCAGTATTTT. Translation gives CASRLALGTDTQYF.

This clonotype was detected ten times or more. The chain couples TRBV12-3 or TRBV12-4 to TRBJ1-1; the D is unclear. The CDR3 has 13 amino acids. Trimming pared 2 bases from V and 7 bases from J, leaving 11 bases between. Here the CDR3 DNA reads TGTGCCAGCAGTTTAAGACATATAGGTGAAGCTTTCTTT. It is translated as CASSLRHIGEAFF.

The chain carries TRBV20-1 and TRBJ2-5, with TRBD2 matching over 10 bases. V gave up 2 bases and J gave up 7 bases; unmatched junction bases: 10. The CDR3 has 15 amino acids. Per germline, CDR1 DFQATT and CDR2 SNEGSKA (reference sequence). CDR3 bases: TGCAGTGCTAGAATCAGGGCTAGCGGGGGAAGGACCCAGTACTTC. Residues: CSARIRASGGRTQYF.

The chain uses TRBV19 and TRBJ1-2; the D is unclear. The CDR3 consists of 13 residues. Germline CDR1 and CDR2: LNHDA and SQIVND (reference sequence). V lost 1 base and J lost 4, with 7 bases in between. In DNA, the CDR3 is TGTGCCAGTAGTATAGGCTACAGCTATGGCTACACCTTC. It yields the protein CASSIGYSYGYTF.

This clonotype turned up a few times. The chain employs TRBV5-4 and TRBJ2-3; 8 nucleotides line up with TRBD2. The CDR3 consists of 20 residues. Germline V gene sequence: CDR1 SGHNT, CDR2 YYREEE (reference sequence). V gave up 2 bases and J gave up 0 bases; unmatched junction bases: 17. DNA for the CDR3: TGTGCCAGCAGCTTCCCAGCCTGGCAAGCGGGGGCTAAGAGCACAGATACGCAGTATTTT. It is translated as CASSFPAWQAGAKSTDTQYF.

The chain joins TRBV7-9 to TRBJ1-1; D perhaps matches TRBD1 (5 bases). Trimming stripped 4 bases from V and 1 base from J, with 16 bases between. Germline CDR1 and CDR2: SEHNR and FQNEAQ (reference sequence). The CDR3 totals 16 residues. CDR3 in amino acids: CASSSSRGAKNTEAFF. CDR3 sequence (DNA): TGTGCCAGCAGCTCATCTCGCGGGGCGAAGAACACTGAAGCTTTCTTT.

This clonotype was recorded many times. The CDR3 coding sequence is TGTGCCAGCAGCTTCGACAGGAGCACAGATACGCAGTATTTT. It specifies CASSFDRSTDTQYF. This chain connects TRBV7-3 to TRBJ2-3, with D possibly being TRBD1 (6 bases). Trimming stripped 3 bases from V and 0 bases from J, with 7 bases between. The germline V gene encodes CDR1 SGHTA and CDR2 FQGTGA. The CDR3 runs 14 residues.

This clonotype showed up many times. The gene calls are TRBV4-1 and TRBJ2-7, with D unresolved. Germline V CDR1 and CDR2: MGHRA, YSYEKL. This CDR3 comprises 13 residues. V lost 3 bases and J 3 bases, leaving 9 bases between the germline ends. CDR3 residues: CASSQTTFYEQYV. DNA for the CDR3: TGCGCCAGCAGCCAGACAACGTTCTACGAGCAGTACGTC.

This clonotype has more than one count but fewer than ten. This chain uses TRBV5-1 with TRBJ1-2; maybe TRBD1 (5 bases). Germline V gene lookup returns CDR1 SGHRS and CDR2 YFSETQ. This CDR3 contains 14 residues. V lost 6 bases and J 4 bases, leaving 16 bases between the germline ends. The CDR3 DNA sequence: TGCGCCAGCACCGCGGTGGCGGGGGTCTATGGCTACACCTTC. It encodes CASTAVAGVYGYTF.

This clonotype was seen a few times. The CDR3 coding sequence is TGTGCCAGTAGTATTCTCCCGGACAGGGATAATTCACCCCTCCACTTT. Residues: CASSILPDRDNSPLHF. The V call is TRBV19, the J call TRBJ1-6, with TRBD1 identical over 8 bases. Germline CDR1 reads LNHDA; CDR2 reads SQIVND (reference sequence). J lost 5 bases, V lost 3 bases, and 6 bases had no gene match. The CDR3 is made up of 16 amino acids.

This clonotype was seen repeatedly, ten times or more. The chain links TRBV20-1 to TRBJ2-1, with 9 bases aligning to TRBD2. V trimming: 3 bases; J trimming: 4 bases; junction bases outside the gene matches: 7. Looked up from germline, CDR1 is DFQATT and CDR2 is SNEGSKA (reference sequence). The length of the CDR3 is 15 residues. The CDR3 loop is CSASRLAGRYNEQFF. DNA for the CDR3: TGCAGTGCTAGTCGGCTAGCGGGGAGGTACAATGAGCAGTTCTTC.